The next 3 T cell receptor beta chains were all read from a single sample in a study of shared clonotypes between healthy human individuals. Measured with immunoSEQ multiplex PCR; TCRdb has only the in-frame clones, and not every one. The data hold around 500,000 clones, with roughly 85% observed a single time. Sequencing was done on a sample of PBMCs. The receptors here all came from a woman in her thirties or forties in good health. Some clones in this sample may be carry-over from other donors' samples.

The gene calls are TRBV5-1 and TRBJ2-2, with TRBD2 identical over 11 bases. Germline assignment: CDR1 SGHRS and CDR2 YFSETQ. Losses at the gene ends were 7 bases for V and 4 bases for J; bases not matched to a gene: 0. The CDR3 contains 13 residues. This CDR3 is CASGTSGTGELFF. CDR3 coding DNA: TGCGCCAGCGGGACTAGCGGCACCGGGGAGCTGTTTTTT.

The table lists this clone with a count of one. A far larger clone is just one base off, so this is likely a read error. CDR3 residues: CASRLGTGATGGLFF. In nucleotides, the CDR3 is TGTGCCAGCAGGTTGGGGACAGGGGCCACCGGGGGGCTGTTTTTT. The rearrangement joins TRBV7-9 to TRBJ2-2; TRBD1 matches 10 bases. There are 15 residues in the CDR3. CDR1 is SEHNR, CDR2 FQNEAQ, per germline (reference sequence).

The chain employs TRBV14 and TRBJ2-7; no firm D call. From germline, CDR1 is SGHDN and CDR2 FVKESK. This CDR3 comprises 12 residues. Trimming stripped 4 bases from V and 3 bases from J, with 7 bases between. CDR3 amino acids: CASSRALYEQYF. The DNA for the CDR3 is TGTGCCAGCAGCCGCGCCCTCTACGAGCAGTACTTC.